The 13 T cell receptor beta chains presented below share a single source sample, sequenced in a study of T cells in Graves' hyperthyroidism and ophthalmopathy. Researchers took RNA transcripts and amplified the TCR beta CDR3 regions from them. First-round RT-PCR of the TCR CDR3 relied on the HTBI primer set. Each CDR3 protein is one row after TCRdb ran MiXCR on the multiplex PCR reads. The sample lists more than 450,000 distinct CDR3 sequences, just under 20% occurring once. The sequencing sample was made of blood. The receptor set was obtained from a man aged 35-49 years with Graves' ophthalmopathy.

This clonotype was observed a few times. The rearrangement joins TRBV20-1 to TRBJ1-1; no definite D call. Trimming took 2 bases from V and 3 from J, leaving 10 bases between them. This CDR3 is built from 13 residues. Germline values: CDR1 DFQATT, CDR2 SNEGSKA (reference sequence). The CDR3, as DNA: TGCAGTGCTAGATTGGGGTTCTACACTGAAGCTTTCTTT. Protein product: CSARLGFYTEAFF.

This chain joins TRBV27 and TRBJ2-1, with D possibly being TRBD2 (6 bases). In germline, CDR1 is MNHEY, CDR2 SMNVEV (reference sequence). This CDR3 comprises 15 residues. V lost 4 bases, J lost 4 bases, and 14 bases lay in between. CDR3 sequence reads: CASSYSGDKYNEQFF. DNA of the CDR3: TGTGCCAGCAGTTATAGCGGAGACAAATACAATGAGCAGTTCTTC.

The chain employs TRBV6-1 and TRBJ2-1, with TRBD2 matching over 8 bases. V trimming: 5 bases; J trimming: 1 base; junction bases outside the gene matches: 10. Germline V gene sequence: CDR1 MNHNS, CDR2 SASEGT. This CDR3 has 17 residues. CDR3 nucleotide sequence: TGTGCCAGCAGTTTAGTTAGCGGGGCCTTTTCCTACAATGAGCAGTTCTTC. It translates to CASSLVSGAFSYNEQFF.

This clonotype was recorded once. The genes are TRBV27 and TRBJ2-4, with 10 bases aligning to TRBD2. CDR1 and CDR2 (germline): MNHEY, SMNVEV (reference sequence). CDR3 size: 15 residues. With 9 bases clipped from V and 1 base from J, the junction kept 6 bases outside the gene matches. The CDR3 bases are TGTGCCAGTTCAGCGGGAGGGCGTGCCAAAAACATTCAGTACTTC. The encoded protein is CASSAGGRAKNIQYF.

This clonotype was picked up a small number of times. It is unclear where the CDR3 begins or ends on the DNA, so no DNA is shown, and the CDR3 is as TCRdb lists it. V usage is TRBV5-6 and J usage is TRBJ2-2. The CDR3 spans 18 amino acids, including both terminal residues. Germline-derived CDR1 and CDR2 are SGHDT and YYEEEE. CDR3 residues: CASSWTNKGLRTPGSCFF.

This clonotype was found many times. CDR3 in DNA: TGTGCCATCAAACAGGGATTCTCCTACGAGCAGTACTTC. This translates into CAIKQGFSYEQYF. The J gene is TRBJ2-7, the V gene TRBV10-3, with TRBD1 as a possible D gene (6 bases). Germline V CDR1 and CDR2: ENHRY, SYGVKD. V was trimmed by 7 bases and J by 0 bases, leaving 10 bases between them. This CDR3 comprises 13 residues.

At least ten counts were recorded for this clonotype. V usage is TRBV6-1 and J usage is TRBJ1-1, with D unresolved. The germline V gene has CDR1 MNHNS and CDR2 SASEGT. The CDR3 has 13 amino acids. Trimming left V 4 bases short and J 4 bases short, with 10 bases between. DNA of the CDR3: TGTGCCAGCAGTGTGGTCCTGGGCACTGAAGCTTTCTTT. Its translation: CASSVVLGTEAFF.

This clonotype has more than one count but fewer than ten. The chain joins TRBV6-1 to TRBJ2-7; no reliable D call. The CDR3 is 13 residues long. Germline V gene data show CDR1 as MNHNS and CDR2 as SASEGT. Trimming stripped 6 bases from V and 0 bases from J, with 9 bases between. The CDR3 sequence: CASSHSVSYEQYF. DNA of the CDR3: TGTGCCAGCAGCCACAGCGTCTCCTACGAGCAGTACTTC.

The chain has TRBV20-1 and TRBJ1-2; the match to TRBD1 covers 7 bases. This CDR3 comprises 13 residues. CDR1 and CDR2 (germline): DFQATT, SNEGSKA (reference sequence). Trimming took 5 bases from V and 3 from J; bases not matched to a gene: 6. Here the CDR3 reads CSAYIGTDYGYTF. As DNA, the CDR3 is TGCAGTGCTTATATTGGGACAGACTATGGCTACACCTTC.

This clonotype was seen a few times. The gene calls are TRBV12-3 or TRBV12-4 and TRBJ2-1; the D gene could be TRBD1 or TRBD2 (5 bases each). CDR3 size: 13 residues. The germline V and J ends were trimmed by 6 bases and 12 bases, with 18 bases remaining between them. The DNA of the CDR3 is TGTGCCAGCAGCATAGGGGCCCACCGGGGGCAGTTCTTC. The encoded protein is CASSIGAHRGQFF.

This rearrangement joins TRBV12-3 or TRBV12-4 to TRBJ1-4; 10 bases line up with TRBD1. The CDR3 length is 14 residues. The V and J ends lost 6 bases and 8 bases, in that order; junction bases with no gene match: 6. For the CDR3, the DNA is TGTGCCAGCAGCCGGACAGGGGGTAACGAAAAACTGTTTTTT. It is translated as CASSRTGGNEKLFF.

The chain couples TRBV7-9 to TRBJ1-1, with D unclear. V lost 7 bases and J 6 bases, leaving 15 bases between the germline ends. The CDR3 extends over 13 amino acids. CDR1 and CDR2 (germline): SEHNR, FQNEAQ (reference sequence). The DNA for the CDR3 is TGTGCCAGCAAGGCCCAACATGGCCCTGAAGCTTTCTTT. Its protein product is CASKAQHGPEAFF. Together with reference TRBV7-9 and TRBJ1-1, the CDR3 gives the full variable domain: DTGVSQNPRHKITKRGQNVTFRCDPISEHNRLYWYRQTLGQGPEFLTYFQNEAQLEKSRLLSDRFSAERPKGSFSTLEIQRTEQGDSAMYLCASKAQHGPEAFFGQGTRLTVV.

This clonotype was detected ten times or more. This chain uses TRBV6-1 with TRBJ1-2, with 9 bases lining up with TRBD1. Germline V lookup: CDR1 MNHNS, CDR2 SASEGT. After removal of 2 bases from V and 5 bases from J, the junction contained 3 bases not matched to a gene. The CDR3 covers 14 residues. CDR3 nucleotides: TGTGCCAGCAGTGAATTGGGACAGGGATATGGCTACACCTTC. It specifies CASSELGQGYGYTF.